The 4 T cell receptor beta chains in this list originate from one sample, sequenced in a study of shared clonotypes between healthy human individuals. Sequenced by immunoSEQ multiplex PCR; TCRdb stores in-frame clones only, minus some. This table holds approximately 500,000 clones, 75% to 80% found once. Input material: PBMCs. These receptors all come from a woman between 40 and 50 years old in good health. Some clones in this sample may be carry-over from other donors' samples.

V is TRBV2 and J is TRBJ2-5, with D maybe TRBD2 (6 bases). The CDR3 runs 15 residues. Looked up from germline, CDR1 is SNHLY and CDR2 is FYNNEI. The V gene lost 9 bases and the J gene lost 5 bases, with 22 bases spanning the gap. Here the CDR3 reads CASSGLASVGETQYF. CDR3 in DNA: TGTGCCAGTTCCGGGCTAGCGAGTGTAGGGGAGACCCAGTACTTC.

The gene calls are TRBV5-4 and TRBJ2-5, with 7 bases matching TRBD1. Germline assignment: CDR1 SGHNT and CDR2 YYREEE (reference sequence). V was clipped by 4 bases and J by 2 bases; unmatched bases: 5. The CDR3 length is 14 residues. For the CDR3, the DNA is TGTGCCAGCAGCCGAGGGACAGATCAAGAGACCCAGTACTTC. Translated, it gives CASSRGTDQETQYF.

V and J are TRBV30 and TRBJ1-1; tentative D call: TRBD1 (6 bases). The CDR3 sequence is 13 residues long. Germline V gene data show CDR1 as GTSNPN and CDR2 as SVGIG (reference sequence). V was pared by 2 bases and J by 3 bases, with 10 bases between. Written as DNA, the CDR3 is TGTGCCTGGAGTATTAGGACAGACACTGAAGCTTTCTTT. Translation: CAWSIRTDTEAFF.

This clone came up many times. Other DNA sequences in the sample encode the same CDR3. The gene calls are TRBV28 and TRBJ2-7; D ambiguous. The germline V and J ends were trimmed by 3 bases and 4 bases, with 7 bases remaining between them. The V gene's germline CDR1 is MDHEN and CDR2 SYDVKM. This CDR3 is 12 amino acids long. CDR3: CASSLSRYEQYF. As DNA, the CDR3 is TGTGCCAGCAGTTTGTCGCGTTACGAGCAGTACTTC. The entire variable domain, with the rest obtained from reference TRBV28 and TRBJ2-7, is as follows: DVKVTQSSRYLVKRTGEKVFLECVQDMDHENMFWYRQDPGLGLRLIYFSYDVKMKEKGDIPEGYSVSREKKERFSLILESASTNQTSMYLCASSLSRYEQYFGPGTRLTVT.